This TCR beta chain was captured in a study of control samples from healthy donors and cancer patients (dated by TCRdb to the early 2020s). With respect to this clone: Which antigen it targets is not known. Base quality data are lacking; no much larger clone is found one base away.

Receptors were amplified or captured by the immunoSEQ multiplex PCR assay. TCRdb mirrors the immuneACCESS table, restricted to in-frame sequences. Some clones are absent from its copies; in checked studies, under half trace to an unresolved V gene, and the reason for the others is unknown. Counted in this sample were 150,000 to 180,000 clones; over 90% of them appeared once. Jointly, the top ten make up roughly 2.3% of the sample. From its cysteine to its phenylalanine, the CDR3 spans 15 amino acids. The only DNA kept is the CDR3, 45 bases in frame from the first base. The germline V gene yields SGHRS for CDR1 and YFSETQ for CDR2. Relative to germline, V is missing 2 bases and J is missing 4 bases, with 7 bases of the junction outside any gene match.

The sequence is built from TRBV5-1 and TRBJ1-2, with 8 bases in between that match TRBD1. The receptor was derived from a man between 50 and 59 years old in good health. The material sequenced was blood. At the DNA level, the sequence is TGCGCCAGCAGCTTTGACAGGGGTCGCGGCTATGGCTACACCTTC. Its protein product is CASSFDRGRGYGYTF.